This TCR beta chain was recorded in a study of T cells after somatic rescue of genetic block. Germline V lookup: CDR1 SGHDN, CDR2 FVKESK. This CDR3 contains 15 residues. Trimming cost V 2 bases and J 2 bases, with 7 bases left between them. Assay: immunoSEQ multiplex PCR; the TCRdb copy retains only in-frame clones and omits some. The sample holds 10,000 to 15,000 clones; 73% are singletons and the top ten take approximately 20%. The chain recombines TRBV14 with TRBJ2-6; no firm D call. The receptor comes from a boy younger than 18. Sequencing was carried out using peripheral blood mononuclear cells (PBMCs). CDR3 DNA sequence: TGTGCCAGCAGCCAACGGTGGGCTGGGGCCAACGTCCTGACTTTC. Translating gives CASSQRWAGANVLTF. The full variable domain, in which reference TRBV14 and TRBJ2-6 provide the parts outside the CDR3, is EAGVTQFPSHSVIEKGQTVTLRCDPISGHDNLYWYRRVMGKEIKFLLHFVKESKQDESGMPNNRFLAERTGGTYSTLKVQPAELEDSGVYFCASSQRWAGANVLTFGAGSRLTVL.